This T cell receptor beta chain is from a study of blood T cell repertoires in COVID-19 (dated by TCRdb to between 2020 and 2021). About the study as a whole: Collaborator samples came from the United States, Italy and Spain and covered acute and convalescent phases of COVID-19. The samples were drawn from two sources: the first 160 participants of the ongoing ImmuneRACE study, and some 1,300 subjects contributed by 6 global collaborators. The prospective study material was composed of cDNA or gDNA derived from T cells, B-cell-depleted T cells, or PBMCs. Nearly every sample came with metadata listing a de-identified subject ID, COVID-19 status, age in years and sex. The repertoires were released in a freely available public database meant as a resource for research on the immune response to SARS-CoV-2. Deeply sampled blood TCRbeta repertoires from subjects exposed to, actively infected with, or recovered from COVID-19 were included in the dataset. HLA class I and class II types, where available, came from metadata supplied by the sample provider rather than from assay-based typing. Study-level results and caveats: The quantity of clinical and demographic metadata differed by source and by participant and was supplied without curation.

The immunoSEQ Assay, a bias-controlled multiplex PCR, was used to amplify TCRbeta CDR3 regions from genomic DNA. Under the source paper's analysis protocol: The number of nucleated cells in each sample was estimated from the amplification of reference gene primers within the assay. To quantify the absolute abundance of each unique TCRbeta CDR3 rearrangement, sequence reads were collapsed and filtered. For each sample, productive Simpson clonality was calculated as the square root of Simpson's diversity index across productive rearrangements. TCRdb re-hosts the immuneACCESS table, in-frame sequences only. Its copies lack some clones; in the studies checked, an unresolved V gene accounts for under half of them, and the cause for the rest is not known. V, J and clone size are taken as reported in that table, and D and trimming were inferred from the DNA itself. Across this sample there are 150,000 to 180,000 clones, with approximately 85% seen only once. Of the sample, roughly 0.6% falls within the top ten clones.

CDR1 and CDR2, per the germline V gene, are ENHRY and SYGVKD. V is cut by 3 bases and J by 1 base, and the space between the germline ends is 9 bases. The CDR3 spans 14 residues, from the cysteine through the phenylalanine. Only the CDR3 region is kept as DNA, spanning 42 bases read in frame from base 1. Concerning this clone itself: Its antigen is unknown. No base qualities exist here, and no much larger clone lies one base off it.

In Seattle, one collaborating source enrolled patients while the infection was active and tracked those patients longitudinally over the course of disease. The collaborating institutions used their own protocols to collect whole blood in K2EDTA tubes. For TCRbeta analysis, collaborators shipped samples as frozen whole blood, isolated PBMCs, or DNA extracted from either of those sample types. The TCR originated in a man in his fifties or sixties with COVID-19, enrolled during active disease. Sample: peripheral blood. The chain is made from TRBV10-3 and TRBJ1-2; the D gene lacks a confident call. The CDR3 region: CAISEQSINYGYTF. The nucleotide sequence reads TGTGCCATCAGTGAACAGAGCATTAACTATGGCTACACCTTC.